The clone carrying this T cell receptor beta chain was seen ten or more times. Its matching antigen is unknown. The entry originates in a study of T cells after yellow fever vaccination. Study findings and constraints: Although the secondary response was weaker, it peaked faster, at day 5 versus 15. CD4 and CD8 compartments shared a small share of clonotypes, likely from convergent recombination. Subsequent booster samples again held most clones from primary vaccination (more than 95% CD4, 88% CD8).

V shed 8 bases and J 1 base; nucleotides not matched to a gene: 3. CDR3 size: 13 residues. Germline CDR1 and CDR2: MNHNY and SVGAGI (reference sequence). The 5'RACE template-switching step produced TCR cDNA and added a universal primer site and UMIs. TCRdb itself ran the 5' RACE reads through MiXCR, one entry per CDR3 protein. The data contain hundreds of thousands of distinct CDR3 sequences, approximately 6% of them singletons. This specimen consisted of PBMCs, obtained 5 days after the yellow fever booster vaccination. The chain carries TRBV6-6 and TRBJ2-3; TRBD2 agrees at 7 bases. The source is a man aged 25 to 40 who received the YFV17D yellow fever vaccine. CDR3 nucleotides: TGTGCCAGCGGGGGGGAGGGCACAGATACGCAGTATTTT. Translating it yields CASGGEGTDTQYF.